This T cell receptor beta chain derives from a study of blood T cell repertoires in COVID-19. Study at large: COVID-19 samples, acute and convalescent, were from the United States, Italy and Spain. The cDNA or gDNA used as material had been derived from T cells, B-cell-depleted T cells, or PBMCs.

The authors' processing: Researchers report that nucleated cell counts were estimated from reference gene primer amplification. Generated by immunoSEQ multiplex PCR, the TCRdb table keeps only in-frame clones and is missing some. V and J calls and clone size come straight from that table; D and trimming were deduced from the DNA. The sample has about 180,000 clones; over 70% are singletons. This TCR was recovered from a woman aged 60-75 years with acute or convalescent COVID-19. The sample taken for sequencing was peripheral blood.

In DNA, the CDR3 is TGTGCCACCATGGGGACATCAGAGACCCAGTACTTC. Protein product: CATMGTSETQYF. This rearrangement joins TRBV24-1 to TRBJ2-5; a weak D match, TRBD1 (6 bases). Trimming took 8 bases from V and 4 from J, leaving 10 bases between them. Per germline, CDR1 KGHDR and CDR2 SFDVKD. This CDR3 contains 12 residues.